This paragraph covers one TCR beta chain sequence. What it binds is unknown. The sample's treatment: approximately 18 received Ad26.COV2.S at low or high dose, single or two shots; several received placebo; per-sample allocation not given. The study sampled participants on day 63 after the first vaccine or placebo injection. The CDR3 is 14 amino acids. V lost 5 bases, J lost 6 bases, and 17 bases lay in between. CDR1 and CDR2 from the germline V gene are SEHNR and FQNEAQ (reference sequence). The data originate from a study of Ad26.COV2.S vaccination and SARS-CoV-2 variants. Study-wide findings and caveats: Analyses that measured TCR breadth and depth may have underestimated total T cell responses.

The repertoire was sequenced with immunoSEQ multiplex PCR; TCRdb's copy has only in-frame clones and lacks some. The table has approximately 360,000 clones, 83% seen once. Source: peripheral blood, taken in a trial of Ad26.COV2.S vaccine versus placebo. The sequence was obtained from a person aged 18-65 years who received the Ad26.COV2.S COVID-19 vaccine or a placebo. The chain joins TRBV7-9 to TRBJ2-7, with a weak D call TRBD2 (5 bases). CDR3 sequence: CASSPRGRRLEQYF. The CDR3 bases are TGTGCCAGCAGCCCCCGAGGGCGCCGGCTCGAGCAGTACTTC.